The rows below give T cell receptor beta chains drawn from one sample of a study of T cells after yellow fever vaccination. TCRdb re-analysed the 5' RACE reads in MiXCR, keeping a single row per CDR3 protein. The sample lists hundreds of thousands of distinct CDR3 sequences; 12% were seen once. Sample: PBMCs, taken on the day of the yellow fever booster vaccination. The receptors shown here come from a man aged 30-40 years who received the YFV17D yellow fever vaccine. Both conserved end residues are part of each CDR3. D genes are given only for firm matches. Size is omitted from some rows. Given values are once, few, many or a class for expanded clones.

v_call,clone_size,d_call,j_call,cdr3_nt,cdr3_aa
TRBV24-1,many,NA,TRBJ2-1,TGTGCCACCACAGGCGGTACCTACAATGAGCAGTTCTTC,CATTGGTYNEQFF
TRBV19,few,NA,TRBJ1-1,TGTGCCAGTAGACACCGGGGAGGGAACACTGAAGCTTTCTTT,CASRHRGGNTEAFF
TRBV7-9,few,TRBD2,TRBJ2-7,TGTGCCAGCAGCTCCCCTGGGAGCGGGAGTTACGAGCAGTACTTC,CASSSPGSGSYEQYF
TRBV4-3,NA,NA,TRBJ2-7,TGCGCCAGCAGCCGATACCCTGGAATCCCCTACGAGCAGTACTTC,CASSRYPGIPYEQYF
TRBV6-5,NA,NA,TRBJ2-5,TGTGCCAGCAGTTACTCGACCGGGTTCGAGGGAGAGACCCAGTACTTC,CASSYSTGFEGETQYF
TRBV30,few,TRBD1,TRBJ2-3,TGTGCCTGGAGGGGGACAGGGCTGACCACAGATACGCAGTATTTT,CAWRGTGLTTDTQYF
TRBV19,few,TRBD2,TRBJ2-7,TGTGCCACCGGACTAGCGGGAGTTCGGGAGCAGTACTTC,CATGLAGVREQYF
TRBV7-9,NA,TRBD1,TRBJ1-4,TGTGCCAGCAGCTCACCGGGACAGGGTAGAGGAAAACTGTTTTTT,CASSSPGQGRGKLFF
TRBV20-1,NA,NA,TRBJ1-1,TGCAGTGTGGCAGGGGCCTTGAACACTGAAGCTTTCTTT,CSVAGALNTEAFF
TRBV6-1,NA,NA,TRBJ1-5,TGTGCCAGCAGTGAAATTGGAGGCGGGGGCGAGGTTTGGGGTCCCCAGCATTTT,CASSEIGGGGEVWGPQHF
TRBV11-2,few,NA,TRBJ2-1,TGTGCCAGCAGCTTAATTAGCGGTGCCTACAATGAGCAGTTCTTC,CASSLISGAYNEQFF
TRBV6-1,few,NA,TRBJ2-7,TGTGCCAGCAGTACGGAGGGGAGGGGGTCCTACGAGCAGTACTTC,CASSTEGRGSYEQYF
TRBV29-1,few,TRBD2,TRBJ2-7,TGCAGCGGTCTAGCGGGAGGTACCCACGAGCAGTACTTC,CSGLAGGTHEQYF
TRBV27,NA,NA,TRBJ2-7,TGTGCCAGCAGTCCAGAACAGTTTTTAGCAGGGTTCTACGAGCAGTACTTC,CASSPEQFLAGFYEQYF
TRBV29-1,many,NA,TRBJ2-7,TGCAGCGTTGTGCAGGGCCACGAGCAGTACTTC,CSVVQGHEQYF
TRBV12-3/TRBV12-4,few,NA,TRBJ1-1,TGTGCCAGCAGCGGACAGATTCTGAACACTGAAGCTTTCTTT,CASSGQILNTEAFF
TRBV7-2,NA,TRBD2,TRBJ2-7,TGTGCCAGCAGCTTGCGGGGGGGACTAATCCCAACGTGGGAGCAGTACTTC,CASSLRGGLIPTWEQYF
TRBV5-1,NA,NA,TRBJ2-7,TGCGCCAGCAGCTTGGACAGGATCTCCTACGAGCAGTACTTC,CASSLDRISYEQYF
TRBV9,few,NA,TRBJ2-3,TGTGCCAGCAGCGTAGCTAGGTCAGATACGCAGTATTTT,CASSVARSDTQYF
TRBV6-2/TRBV6-3,NA,NA,TRBJ2-1,TGTGCCAGCAGCAGATTAGCGAGCTCCTACAATGAGCAGTTCTTC,CASSRLASSYNEQFF
TRBV7-9,few,NA,TRBJ2-5,TGTGCCAGCAGCTTAGGGGCGGGATTGAAAGAGACCCAGTACTTC,CASSLGAGLKETQYF
TRBV20-1,NA,NA,TRBJ1-2,TGCAGTGCTAGAGATACGGCCCTCCTCGAGCGCTACACCTTC,CSARDTALLERYTF
TRBV5-1,NA,TRBD2,TRBJ2-3,TGCGCCAGCAGCTCAAGGACTAGCGGGAAAGGCACAGATACGCAGTATTTT,CASSSRTSGKGTDTQYF
TRBV20-1,few,NA,TRBJ2-7,TGCAGTGCTAGAGATCTCCCCGTGAGGGGGGCGGGTTACGAGCAGTACTTC,CSARDLPVRGAGYEQYF
TRBV29-1,NA,TRBD2,TRBJ2-5,TGCAGCGTTCAACCAGCGGGGTTGGAGACCCAGTACTTC,CSVQPAGLETQYF
TRBV24-1,NA,NA,TRBJ2-2,TGTGCCACCAGTGACCGGGACGGTTGGAACACCGGGGAGCTGTTTTTT,CATSDRDGWNTGELFF
TRBV20-1,NA,NA,TRBJ2-7,TGCAGTGCACTAAAGGGCACGACCTACGAGCAGTACTTC,CSALKGTTYEQYF
TRBV7-8,many,NA,TRBJ2-7,TGTGCCAGCAGCCCACCGATTGGGGCCTACGAGCAGTACTTC,CASSPPIGAYEQYF
TRBV20-1,few,TRBD2,TRBJ2-3,TGCAGTGCTAGAAGGATAGCGGGAGGGCCGTTTGTTCATACGCAGTATTTT,CSARRIAGGPFVHTQYF
TRBV7-3,few,NA,TRBJ2-3,TGTGCCAGCAGCTTCCCCCCTGGAGATACGCAGTATTTT,CASSFPPGDTQYF
TRBV29-1,few,TRBD2,TRBJ2-7,TGCAGCGTTGCGGGGACTAGCGACACTGGGGAGCAGTACTTC,CSVAGTSDTGEQYF
TRBV12-5,few,TRBD1,TRBJ2-5,TGTGCTAGTGGTTTGTCACCCGACAGGGGCGTTGGGGAGACCCAGTACTTC,CASGLSPDRGVGETQYF
TRBV20-1,few,TRBD2,TRBJ2-1,TGCAGTGCTAGAGAAGCGGGAGGCCCTGGTTATGAGCAGTTCTTC,CSAREAGGPGYEQFF
TRBV5-1,NA,NA,TRBJ2-2,TGCGCCAGCAGCTTGTCTTATTCAGGAGCCGGGGAGCTGTTTTTT,CASSLSYSGAGELFF
TRBV2,few,TRBD1,TRBJ1-4,TGTGCCAGCAGGACAGGGGGGAAGGGTGAAAAACTGTTTTTT,CASRTGGKGEKLFF
TRBV20-1,few,NA,TRBJ2-5,TGCAGTGCTAGAGGAAGTGGGAGGGAGACCCAGTACTTC,CSARGSGRETQYF
TRBV5-1,few,TRBD2,TRBJ2-1,TGCGCCAGCAGCGATCTAGCGGGAGGTCGAGAGCAGTTCTTC,CASSDLAGGREQFF
TRBV10-3,few,TRBD2,TRBJ2-3,TGTGCCATCAAGAGGGGCCTAGCGGGAGAAGTAGATACGCAGTATTTT,CAIKRGLAGEVDTQYF